This T cell receptor (beta chain) was observed in a study of CD8+ T cells in alopecia areata. Sequencing used cDNA as its template, made by extracting RNA and reverse transcribing it. Generated by immunoSEQ multiplex PCR, the TCRdb table keeps only in-frame clones and is missing some. Found here are around 300,000 clones, 60% of them singletons; the top ten hold about 0.93%. The treatment: oral pan-JAK inhibitor, 5-10 mg twice daily. Germline CDR1 SGHRS, CDR2 YFSETQ. The CDR3 contains 15 residues. The V gene end was trimmed by 2 bases and the J gene end by 7 bases; junction bases not matched to a gene: 10.

The source of this sequence is a human donor with alopecia areata. Sample: CD4+ T cells sorted from blood, taken around week 53, from a patient treated with tofacitinib. The V and J genes are TRBV5-1 and TRBJ2-7, with 9 positions matching TRBD2. This CDR3 is CASSLQAGGPSEQYF. CDR3 coding DNA: TGCGCCAGCAGCTTACAAGCGGGGGGCCCATCTGAGCAGTACTTC. The full variable domain, with the rest looked up from reference TRBV5-1 and TRBJ2-7, is KAGVTQTPRYLIKTRGQQVTLSCSPISGHRSVSWYQQTPGQGLQFLFEYFSETQRNKGNFPGRFSGRQFSNSRSEMNVSTLELGDSALYLCASSLQAGGPSEQYFGPGTRLTVT.